This T cell receptor beta chain originates from a study of early T cells in non-severe SARS-CoV-2 infection. Study as a whole: Sequencing of unsorted whole blood was done on bulk RNA, leaving chains unpaired. Study outcomes and limitations: Reliance on VDJdb matching favored anti-spike CD8 responses; private and CD4 specificities were missed.

This clonotype was seen at least ten times. Its antigen is undetermined. Trimming pared 2 bases from V and 6 bases from J, leaving 16 bases between. The CDR3 sequence is 15 residues long. Per germline, CDR1 SEHNR and CDR2 FQNEAQ (reference sequence). TCRdb used MiXCR to reprocess the 5' RACE reads, holding one entry per CDR3 protein. The sample lists 85,000 to 120,000 distinct CDR3 sequences, about an eighth occurring once. Material: whole blood. The origin of this receptor is an adult who was a healthcare worker with PCR-confirmed SARS-CoV-2 infection or an uninfected control (not recorded which). The chain has TRBV7-9 and TRBJ1-2; D not resolved. CDR3 region: CASSLMDAQADGYTF. The CDR3 nucleotides read TGTGCCAGCAGCTTAATGGACGCCCAAGCCGATGGCTACACCTTC.